This TCR beta chain was retrieved from a study of blood T cell repertoires in COVID-19. Study summary: The samples span acute and convalescent COVID-19 from the United States, Italy and Spain.

Living in about two dozen US areas, the participants were between roughly 18 and 89 years of age. From germline, CDR1 is SGHDN and CDR2 FVKESK. The CDR3 consists of 12 residues. The V and J ends lost 0 bases and 7 bases respectively, with 5 bases between them. Libraries were prepared by immunoSEQ multiplex PCR; TCRdb keeps only in-frame clonotypes and omits some of them. The sample includes 150,000 to 200,000 clones, approximately 82% seen only once; the top ten take approximately 4%. This clone has a handful of counts. The clonotype was recovered from a woman between 45 and 65 years old in a cohort exposed to, infected with or recovered from COVID-19 (not recorded which). The genes are TRBV14 and TRBJ2-3; D is uncertain. Sequenced: PBMCs or T cells enriched from blood (not recorded which). The CDR3 protein is CASSQDRYTQYF. Here the CDR3 DNA reads TGTGCCAGCAGCCAAGACCGGTATACGCAGTATTTT.